The 18 T cell receptor beta chains given below trace back to one sample, sequenced in a study of regulatory T cells in long-lasting Graves disease. iRepertoire HTBI primers and Arm-PCR of CDR3 regions built TCR beta libraries. TCRdb reanalysed the multiplex PCR reads using MiXCR and keeps one entry per CDR3 protein. This repertoire shows approximately 350,000 distinct CDR3 sequences, approximately 25% found once; its top ten account for 25% to 30%. Sample time point: persistent/refractory GD, antithyroid drugs over 5 years with positive TRAb. The TCR library was made from RNA that had been extracted from PBMCs in TRIzol. The sequenced sample was peripheral blood mononuclear cells (PBMCs), obtained when the disease was refractory, from a patient treated with antithyroid drugs. The source of these receptors is a woman aged 40 to 49 with Graves disease.

The V gene is TRBV2, the J gene TRBJ2-7; 9 bases are a match to TRBD2. Losses at the gene ends were 9 bases for V and 1 base for J; bases not matched to a gene: 4. CDR3 length: 13 amino acids. Germline V gene sequence: CDR1 SNHLY, CDR2 FYNNEI. The CDR3 here is CASSGSVSYEQYF. CDR3 nucleotide sequence: TGTGCCAGTAGCGGGAGTGTGTCCTACGAGCAGTACTTC. Using reference TRBV2 and TRBJ2-7 for the parts outside the CDR3, the full variable domain is EPEVTQTPSHQVTQMGQEVILRCVPISNHLYFYWYRQILGQKVEFLVSFYNNEISEKSEIFDDQFSVERPDGSNFTLKIRSTKLEDSAMYFCASSGSVSYEQYFGPGTRLTVT.

This clonotype was seen ten or more times. The chain uses TRBV6-4 and TRBJ1-1, with no clear D. The V end lost 6 bases, the J end lost 6 bases, and 14 bases lay between the germline ends. Germline V gene data show CDR1 as MRHNA and CDR2 as SNTAGT. This CDR3 comprises 13 residues. The CDR3 is CASSLDDSSEAFF. CDR3 DNA: TGTGCCAGCAGCCTAGACGATTCTTCTGAAGCTTTCTTT.

J is TRBJ2-7 and V is TRBV27, with 13 bases fitting TRBD2. The junction had 2 bases not matched to a gene; V was cut back by 0 bases and J by 3 bases. CDR1 MNHEY and CDR2 SMNVEV come from the germline V gene (reference sequence). This CDR3 spans 16 amino acids. As DNA, the CDR3 is TGTGCCAGCAGTTTATCGGGACTAGCGGGAAGCTACGAGCAGTACTTC. As protein: CASSLSGLAGSYEQYF.

The gene calls are TRBV13 and TRBJ2-7, with 7 bases identical to TRBD2. The germline V gene encodes CDR1 PRHDT and CDR2 FYEKMQ (reference sequence). The CDR3 totals 12 residues. J was trimmed by 6 bases and V by 5 bases; bases with no gene match: 4. The DNA of the CDR3 is TGTGCCAGCAGCATCGGACTAGTCGAGCAGTACTTC. It encodes CASSIGLVEQYF.

This clonotype has a handful of counts. The chain recombines TRBV12-3 or TRBV12-4 with TRBJ2-1, with TRBD2 matching 9 bases. This CDR3 has 13 amino acids. V shed 9 bases and J 3 bases; nucleotides not matched to a gene: 3. The chain's CDR3 is CARGTSSYNEQFF. DNA for the CDR3: TGTGCCAGGGGGACTAGCAGCTACAATGAGCAGTTCTTC.

This clonotype was counted at least ten times. The chain is built from TRBV28 and TRBJ2-7; D is unresolved. The CDR3 extends over 13 amino acids. Germline V gene lookup returns CDR1 MDHEN and CDR2 SYDVKM. The germline V and J ends were trimmed by 10 bases and 0 bases, with 13 bases remaining between them. CDR3 nucleotide sequence: TGTGCCATTTCTGGCAGGCCCTCCTACGAGCAGTACTTC. It translates to CAISGRPSYEQYF. Filled out from reference TRBV28 and TRBJ2-7, the complete variable domain reads DVKVTQSSRYLVKRTGEKVFLECVQDMDHENMFWYRQDPGLGLRLIYFSYDVKMKEKGDIPEGYSVSREKKERFSLILESASTNQTSMYLCAISGRPSYEQYFGPGTRLTVT.

The chain combines TRBV15 with TRBJ2-1; TRBD2 agrees at 16 bases. The CDR3 runs 15 residues. V lost 1 base to trimming and J lost 10 bases; unmatched junction nucleotides: 1. CDR1 and CDR2 (germline): LNHNV, YYDKDF (reference sequence). This chain's CDR3 is CATSRGGLAGGEQFF. The CDR3 region has the DNA TGTGCCACCAGCAGAGGGGGACTAGCGGGAGGGGAGCAGTTCTTC.

This clonotype was counted many times. CDR3 region: CASSPSGELFF. DNA for the CDR3: TGTGCCAGCAGTCCCAGCGGGGAGCTGTTTTTT. The chain links TRBV28 to TRBJ2-2; unclear D gene. This CDR3 has 11 amino acids. V shed 5 bases and J shed 7 bases, with 5 bases lying between them. The germline V gene has CDR1 MDHEN and CDR2 SYDVKM.

To note about this clonotype: A far larger clone is only one base removed, so a read error is likely. The V call is TRBV6-2 or TRBV6-3, the J call TRBJ2-5; 8 nucleotides match TRBD1. Germline V gene data show CDR1 as MNHEY and CDR2 as SVGEGT. This CDR3 is 13 amino acids long. CDR3 protein: CTSKTGAAETQYF. CDR3 nucleotides: TGTACCAGCAAGACAGGGGCGGCAGAGACCCAGTACTTC.

The J gene is TRBJ2-2, the V gene TRBV11-2, with a weak D call TRBD2 (6 bases). Germline-derived CDR1 and CDR2 are SGHAT and FQNNGV. CDR3 length equals 14 residues. The V end was cut by 6 bases, the J end by 5 bases, with 13 bases between. CDR3: CASSSGVRTGELFF. For the CDR3, the DNA is TGTGCCAGCAGTTCGGGGGTACGAACCGGGGAGCTGTTTTTT.

The rearrangement joins TRBV30 to TRBJ1-6; D not certain. The germline gives CDR1 GTSNPN, CDR2 SVGIG (reference sequence). V lost 2 bases and J lost 10, with 12 bases in between. CDR3 length: 13 residues. The CDR3 protein is CAWSPVSGSPLHF. For the CDR3, the DNA is TGTGCCTGGAGTCCCGTCTCGGGGTCACCCCTCCACTTT.

About this clonotype: One end of the junction does not line up with germline, which may come from a read error. The CDR3 here is CAGSSDRVFEKLFF. The CDR3 DNA reads TGTGCCGGCAGCTCAGACAGGGTTTTCGAAAAACTGTTTTTT. The V gene is TRBV3-1, the J gene TRBJ1-4; 7 nucleotides match TRBD1. The CDR3 runs 14 residues. CDR1 and CDR2 from the germline V gene are LGHDT and YNNKEL (reference sequence).

The chain uses TRBV7-9 and TRBJ2-3; D gene unclear. The CDR3 spans 13 residues. From germline, CDR1 is SEHNR and CDR2 FQNEAQ (reference sequence). V lost 9 bases, J lost 5 bases, and 15 bases lay in between. For the CDR3, the DNA is TGTGCCAGGTCCCCTATAGCTGAAGATACGCAGTATTTT. Translated, it gives CARSPIAEDTQYF.

The sample holds a few counts of this clonotype. V is TRBV5-1 and J is TRBJ2-5, with TRBD2 matching 7 bases. The CDR3 is 16 amino acids. Looked up from germline, CDR1 is SGHRS and CDR2 is YFSETQ. V trimming: 0 bases; J trimming: 4 bases; junction bases outside the gene matches: 9. The CDR3 loop is CASSLVTRTSRETQYF. CDR3 coding DNA: TGCGCCAGCAGCTTGGTCACCAGGACTAGTCGAGAGACCCAGTACTTC. The full variable domain, rest sourced from reference TRBV5-1 and TRBJ2-5, is KAGVTQTPRYLIKTRGQQVTLSCSPISGHRSVSWYQQTPGQGLQFLFEYFSETQRNKGNFPGRFSGRQFSNSRSEMNVSTLELGDSALYLCASSLVTRTSRETQYFGPGTRLLVL.

The chain uses TRBV6-2 or TRBV6-3 and TRBJ1-5, with TRBD1 as a possible D gene (5 bases). The germline gives CDR1 MNHEY, CDR2 SVGEGT. The CDR3 is 16 amino acids. With 5 bases removed from V and 3 bases from J, the gap between germline ends came to 17 bases. CDR3 loop: CASSTFPGDYNQPQHF. The CDR3 DNA reads TGTGCCAGCAGTACTTTTCCCGGGGACTACAATCAGCCCCAGCATTTT.

The J gene is TRBJ2-7, the V gene TRBV5-4; 9 bases are a match to TRBD2. Germline V gene lookup returns CDR1 SGHNT and CDR2 YYREEE (reference sequence). The trim removed 0 bases at V and 3 bases at J, leaving 4 bases unmatched. This CDR3 spans 15 amino acids. CDR3 loop: CASSLGVAGVYEQYF. In nucleotides, the CDR3 is TGTGCCAGCAGCTTGGGGGTAGCGGGGGTCTACGAGCAGTACTTC.

The chain is built from TRBV12-3 or TRBV12-4 and TRBJ2-1; TRBD2 matches 8 bases. The V gene end was trimmed by 6 bases and the J gene end by 6 bases; junction bases not matched to a gene: 10. This CDR3 contains 15 residues. The CDR3 nucleotides are TGTGCCAGCAGCCCTCCTGGTAGCGGGATCAATGAGCAGTTCTTC. It translates to CASSPPGSGINEQFF.

Points on this clonotype: The junction departs from the called germline gene at one end, perhaps through a read error. The J gene is TRBJ1-2, the V gene TRBV12-3 or TRBV12-4; 9 nucleotides agree with TRBD1. This CDR3 has 18 amino acids. The CDR3 loop is CASRQVPGQGTALYGYAF. The CDR3 nucleotides read TGTGCCAGCAGACAGGTCCCGGGACAGGGAACGGCGCTCTATGGCTACGCCTTC.